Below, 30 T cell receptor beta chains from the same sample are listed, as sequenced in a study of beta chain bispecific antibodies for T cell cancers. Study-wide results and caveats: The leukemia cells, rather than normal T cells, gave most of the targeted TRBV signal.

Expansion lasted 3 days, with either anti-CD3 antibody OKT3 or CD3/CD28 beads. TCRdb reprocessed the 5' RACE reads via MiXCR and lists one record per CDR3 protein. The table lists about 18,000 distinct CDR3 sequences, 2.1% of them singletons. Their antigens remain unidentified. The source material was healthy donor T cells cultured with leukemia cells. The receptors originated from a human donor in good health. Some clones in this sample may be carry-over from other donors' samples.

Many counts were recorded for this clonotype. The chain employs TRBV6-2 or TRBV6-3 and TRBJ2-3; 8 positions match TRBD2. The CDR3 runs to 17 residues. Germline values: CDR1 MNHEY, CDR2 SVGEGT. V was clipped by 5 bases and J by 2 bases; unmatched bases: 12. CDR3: CASSTRSLAGNTDTQYF. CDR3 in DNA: TGTGCCAGCAGTACCCGATCGTTAGCGGGGAACACAGATACGCAGTATTTT.

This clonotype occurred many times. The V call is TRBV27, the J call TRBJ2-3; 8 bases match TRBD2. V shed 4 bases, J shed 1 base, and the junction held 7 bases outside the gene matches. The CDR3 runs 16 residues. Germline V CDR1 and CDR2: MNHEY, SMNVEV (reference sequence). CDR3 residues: CASSSFSGDRTDTQYF. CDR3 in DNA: TGTGCCAGCAGTTCCTTTAGCGGGGACCGCACAGATACGCAGTATTTT.

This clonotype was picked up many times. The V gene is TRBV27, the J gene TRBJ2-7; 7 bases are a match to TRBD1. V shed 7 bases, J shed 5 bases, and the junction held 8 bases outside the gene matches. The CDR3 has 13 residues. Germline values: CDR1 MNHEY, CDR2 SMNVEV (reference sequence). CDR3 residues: CASNGQAGDEQYF. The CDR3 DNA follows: TGTGCCAGCAATGGACAGGCCGGGGACGAGCAGTACTTC.

CDR3 residues: CASSYSTVTNTGELFF. DNA of the CDR3: TGTGCCAGCAGTTACTCGACGGTCACGAACACCGGGGAGCTGTTTTTT. V usage is TRBV6-5 and J usage is TRBJ2-2, with D unresolved. Trimming removed 0 bases from V and 0 bases from J, with 8 bases in between. The CDR3 has 16 residues. Germline assignment: CDR1 MNHEY and CDR2 SVGAGI.

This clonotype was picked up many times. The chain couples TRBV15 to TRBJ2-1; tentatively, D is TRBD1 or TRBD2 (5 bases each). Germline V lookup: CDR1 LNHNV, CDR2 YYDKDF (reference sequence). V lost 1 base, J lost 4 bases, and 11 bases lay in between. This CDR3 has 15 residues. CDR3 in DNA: TGTGCCACCAGCAGAGTGGGGGATTCTTACAATGAGCAGTTCTTC. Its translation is CATSRVGDSYNEQFF.

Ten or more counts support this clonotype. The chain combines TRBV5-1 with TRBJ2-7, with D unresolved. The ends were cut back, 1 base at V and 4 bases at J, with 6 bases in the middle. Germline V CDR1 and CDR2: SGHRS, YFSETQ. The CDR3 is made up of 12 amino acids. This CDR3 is CASSLRAYEQYF. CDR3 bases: TGCGCCAGCAGCTTGCGGGCTTACGAGCAGTACTTC.

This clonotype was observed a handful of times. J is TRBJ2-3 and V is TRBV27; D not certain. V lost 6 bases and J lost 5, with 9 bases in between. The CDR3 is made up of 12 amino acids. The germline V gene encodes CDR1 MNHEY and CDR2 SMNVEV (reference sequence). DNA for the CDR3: TGTGCCAGCAGCCAGGACCTAGATACGCAGTATTTT. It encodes CASSQDLDTQYF.

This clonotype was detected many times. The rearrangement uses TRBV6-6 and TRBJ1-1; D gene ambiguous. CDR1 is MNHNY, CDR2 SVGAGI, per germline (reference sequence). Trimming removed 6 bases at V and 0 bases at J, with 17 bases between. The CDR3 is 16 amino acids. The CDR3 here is CASSDLRPVMNTEAFF. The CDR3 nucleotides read TGTGCCAGCAGCGACTTACGACCGGTCATGAACACTGAAGCTTTCTTT.

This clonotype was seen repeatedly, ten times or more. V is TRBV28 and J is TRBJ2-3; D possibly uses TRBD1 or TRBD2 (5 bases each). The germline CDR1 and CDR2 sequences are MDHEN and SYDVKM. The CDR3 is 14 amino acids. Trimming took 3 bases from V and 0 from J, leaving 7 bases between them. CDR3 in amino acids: CASSLRGSTDTQYF. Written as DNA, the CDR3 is TGTGCCAGCAGTTTGAGGGGTAGCACAGATACGCAGTATTTT. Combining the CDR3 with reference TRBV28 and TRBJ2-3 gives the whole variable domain DVKVTQSSRYLVKRTGEKVFLECVQDMDHENMFWYRQDPGLGLRLIYFSYDVKMKEKGDIPEGYSVSREKKERFSLILESASTNQTSMYLCASSLRGSTDTQYFGPGTRLTVL.

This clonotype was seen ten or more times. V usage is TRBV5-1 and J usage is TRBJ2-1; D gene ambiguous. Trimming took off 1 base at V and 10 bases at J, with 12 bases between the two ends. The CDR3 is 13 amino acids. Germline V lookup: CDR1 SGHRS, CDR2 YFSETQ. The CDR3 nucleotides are TGCGCCAGCAGCTTGAGTGGCCCGGGCGAGCAGTTCTTC. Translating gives CASSLSGPGEQFF.

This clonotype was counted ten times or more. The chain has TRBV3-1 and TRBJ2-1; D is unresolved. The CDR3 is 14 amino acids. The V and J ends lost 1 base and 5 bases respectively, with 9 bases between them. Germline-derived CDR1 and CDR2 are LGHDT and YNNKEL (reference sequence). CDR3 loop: CASSQGGIDNEQFF. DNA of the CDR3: TGTGCCAGCAGCCAAGGAGGCATAGACAATGAGCAGTTCTTC.

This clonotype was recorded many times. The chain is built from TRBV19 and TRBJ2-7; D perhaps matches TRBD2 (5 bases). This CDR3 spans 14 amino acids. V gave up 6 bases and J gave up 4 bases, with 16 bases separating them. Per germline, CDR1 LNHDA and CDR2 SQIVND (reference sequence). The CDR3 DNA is TGTGCCAGTAGGCCTCGGGGAAAGGAGTACGAGCAGTACTTC. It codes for CASRPRGKEYEQYF.

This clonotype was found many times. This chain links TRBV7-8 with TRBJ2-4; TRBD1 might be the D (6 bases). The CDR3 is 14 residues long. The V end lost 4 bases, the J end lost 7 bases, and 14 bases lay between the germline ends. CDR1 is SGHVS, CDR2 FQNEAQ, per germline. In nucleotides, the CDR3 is TGTGCCAGCAGCTCTGGGACAAGCGTCAACATTCAGTACTTC. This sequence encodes CASSSGTSVNIQYF.

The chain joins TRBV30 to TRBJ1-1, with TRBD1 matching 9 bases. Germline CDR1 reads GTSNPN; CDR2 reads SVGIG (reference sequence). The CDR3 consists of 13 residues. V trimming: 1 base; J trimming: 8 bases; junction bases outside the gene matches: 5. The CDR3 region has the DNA TGTGCCTGGAGTGACGGACAGGGGTACGAAGCTTTCTTT. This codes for CAWSDGQGYEAFF.

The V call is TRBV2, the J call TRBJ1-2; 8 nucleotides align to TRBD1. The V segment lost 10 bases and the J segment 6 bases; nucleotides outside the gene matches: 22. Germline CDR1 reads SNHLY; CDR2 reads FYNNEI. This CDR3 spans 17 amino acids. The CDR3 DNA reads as TGTGCCACTCAAATCGGGGCAGGAGGCAGGGGGCGCGATGGCTACACCTTC. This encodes CATQIGAGGRGRDGYTF.

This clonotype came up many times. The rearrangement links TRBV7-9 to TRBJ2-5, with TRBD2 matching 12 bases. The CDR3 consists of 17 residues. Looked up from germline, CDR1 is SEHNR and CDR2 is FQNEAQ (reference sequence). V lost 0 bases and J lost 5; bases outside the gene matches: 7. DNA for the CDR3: TGTGCCAGCAGCTTAGCCAACGGACTAGCGGGGTTGGAGACCCAGTACTTC. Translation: CASSLANGLAGLETQYF.

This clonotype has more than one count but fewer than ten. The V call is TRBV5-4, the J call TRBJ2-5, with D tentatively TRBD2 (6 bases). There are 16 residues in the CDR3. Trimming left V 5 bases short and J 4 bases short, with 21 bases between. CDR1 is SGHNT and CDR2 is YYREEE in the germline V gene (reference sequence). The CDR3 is CASSSGTHLSPETQYF. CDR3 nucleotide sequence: TGTGCCAGCAGTTCAGGGACTCACCTTTCCCCAGAGACCCAGTACTTC.

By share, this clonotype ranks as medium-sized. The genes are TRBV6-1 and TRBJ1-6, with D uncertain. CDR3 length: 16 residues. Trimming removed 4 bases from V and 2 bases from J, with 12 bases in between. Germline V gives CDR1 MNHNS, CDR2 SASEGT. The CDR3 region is CASSVAYITYNSPLHF. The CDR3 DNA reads TGTGCCAGCAGTGTAGCCTACATAACCTATAATTCACCCCTCCACTTT.

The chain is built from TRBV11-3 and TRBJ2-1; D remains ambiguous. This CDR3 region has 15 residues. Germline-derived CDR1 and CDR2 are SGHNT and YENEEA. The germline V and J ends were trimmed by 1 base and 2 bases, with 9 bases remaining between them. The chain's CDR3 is CASSLGTATYNEQFF. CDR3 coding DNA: TGTGCCAGCAGCTTAGGAACCGCAACCTACAATGAGCAGTTCTTC.

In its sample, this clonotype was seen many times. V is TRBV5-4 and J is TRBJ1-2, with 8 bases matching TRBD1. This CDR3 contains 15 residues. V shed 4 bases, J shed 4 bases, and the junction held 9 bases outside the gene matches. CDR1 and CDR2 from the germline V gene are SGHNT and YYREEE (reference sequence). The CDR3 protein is CASSEDTGGIYGYTF. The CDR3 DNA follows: TGTGCCAGCAGCGAAGATACAGGGGGTATCTATGGCTACACCTTC.

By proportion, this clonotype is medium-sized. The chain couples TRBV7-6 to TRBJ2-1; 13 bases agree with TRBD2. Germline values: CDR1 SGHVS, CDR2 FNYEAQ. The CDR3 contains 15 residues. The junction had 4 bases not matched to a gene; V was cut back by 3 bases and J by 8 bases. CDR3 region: CASSFTSGGADEQFF. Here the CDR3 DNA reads TGTGCCAGCAGCTTTACTAGCGGGGGGGCTGATGAGCAGTTCTTC.

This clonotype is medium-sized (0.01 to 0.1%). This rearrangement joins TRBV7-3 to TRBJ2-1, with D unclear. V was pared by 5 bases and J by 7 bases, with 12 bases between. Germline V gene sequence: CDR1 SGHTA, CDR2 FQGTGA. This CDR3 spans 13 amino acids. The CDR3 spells CASSPPGGNEQFF. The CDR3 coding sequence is TGTGCCAGCAGCCCTCCGGGTGGTAATGAGCAGTTCTTC.

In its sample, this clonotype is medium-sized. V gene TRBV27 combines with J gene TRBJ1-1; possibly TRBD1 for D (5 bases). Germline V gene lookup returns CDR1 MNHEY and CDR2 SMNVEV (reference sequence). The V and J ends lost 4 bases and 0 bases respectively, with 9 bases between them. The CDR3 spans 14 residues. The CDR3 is CASSSGRMNTEAFF. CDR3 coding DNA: TGTGCCAGCAGTTCAGGGAGAATGAACACTGAAGCTTTCTTT.

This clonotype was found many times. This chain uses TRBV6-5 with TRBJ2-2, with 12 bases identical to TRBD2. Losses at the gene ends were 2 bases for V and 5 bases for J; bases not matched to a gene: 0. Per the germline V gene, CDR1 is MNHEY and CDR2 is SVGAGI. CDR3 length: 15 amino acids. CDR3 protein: CASSYGLAGTGELFF. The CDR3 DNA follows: TGTGCCAGCAGTTACGGACTAGCGGGGACCGGGGAGCTGTTTTTT.

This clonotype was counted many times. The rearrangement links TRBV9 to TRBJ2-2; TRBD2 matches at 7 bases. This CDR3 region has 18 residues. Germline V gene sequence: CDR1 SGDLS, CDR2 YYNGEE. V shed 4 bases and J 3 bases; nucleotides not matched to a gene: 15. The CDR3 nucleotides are TGTGCCAGCAGCCCGGGGGAGGGAACCATGTCGGACACCGGGGAGCTGTTTTTT. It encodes CASSPGEGTMSDTGELFF.

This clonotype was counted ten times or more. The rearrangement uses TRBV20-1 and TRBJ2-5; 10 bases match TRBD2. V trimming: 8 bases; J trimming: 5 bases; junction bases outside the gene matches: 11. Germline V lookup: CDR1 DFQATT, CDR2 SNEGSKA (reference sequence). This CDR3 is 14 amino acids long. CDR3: CSPKSGTSVETQYF. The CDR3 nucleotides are TGCAGTCCGAAATCCGGGACTAGCGTCGAGACCCAGTACTTC.

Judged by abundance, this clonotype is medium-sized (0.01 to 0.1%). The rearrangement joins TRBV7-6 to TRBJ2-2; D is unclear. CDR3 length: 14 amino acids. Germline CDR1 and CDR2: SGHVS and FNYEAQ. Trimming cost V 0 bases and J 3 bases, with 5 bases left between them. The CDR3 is CASSLAGYTGELFF. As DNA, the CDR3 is TGTGCCAGCAGCTTAGCGGGGTACACCGGGGAGCTGTTTTTT.

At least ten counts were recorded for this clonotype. The CDR3 loop reads CASSLDHYNEKLFF. The CDR3 DNA reads TGCGCCAGCAGCCTAGACCATTATAATGAAAAACTGTTTTTT. The chain has TRBV5-1 and TRBJ1-4; D is unresolved. This CDR3 contains 14 residues. Germline V gene data show CDR1 as SGHRS and CDR2 as YFSETQ. V lost 4 bases and J 4 bases, leaving 11 bases between the germline ends.

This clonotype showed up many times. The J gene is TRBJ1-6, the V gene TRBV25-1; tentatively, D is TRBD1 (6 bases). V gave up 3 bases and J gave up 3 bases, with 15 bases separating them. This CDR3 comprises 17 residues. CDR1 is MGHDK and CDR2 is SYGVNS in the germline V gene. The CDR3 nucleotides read TGTGCCAGCAGTGATGATACGGGGGGCTACTATAATTCACCCCTCCACTTT. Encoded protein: CASSDDTGGYYNSPLHF.

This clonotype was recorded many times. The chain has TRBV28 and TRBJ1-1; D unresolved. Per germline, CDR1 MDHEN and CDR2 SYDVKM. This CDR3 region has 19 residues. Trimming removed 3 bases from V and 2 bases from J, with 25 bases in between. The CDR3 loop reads CASSFYPAPRLGRNTEAFF. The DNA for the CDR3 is TGTGCCAGCAGTTTCTATCCGGCGCCCCGCCTTGGTAGAAACACTGAAGCTTTCTTT.